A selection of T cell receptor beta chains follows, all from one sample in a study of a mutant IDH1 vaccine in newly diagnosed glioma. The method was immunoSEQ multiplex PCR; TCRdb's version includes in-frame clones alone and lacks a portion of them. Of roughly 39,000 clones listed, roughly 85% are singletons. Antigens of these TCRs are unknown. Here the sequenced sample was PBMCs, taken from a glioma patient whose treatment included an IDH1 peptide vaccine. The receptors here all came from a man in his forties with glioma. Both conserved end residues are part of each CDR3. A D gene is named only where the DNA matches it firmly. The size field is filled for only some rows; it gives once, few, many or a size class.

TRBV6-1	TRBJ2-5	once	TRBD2	CASSGGEGWETQYF	TGTGCCAGCAGTGGGGGGGAGGGGTGGGAGACCCAGTACTTC
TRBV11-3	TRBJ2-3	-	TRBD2	CASSSGTSGSHTQYF	TGTGCCAGCAGCTCCGGGACTAGCGGGAGTCATACGCAGTATTTT
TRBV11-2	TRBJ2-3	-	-	CASSPRGGTADTQYF	TGTGCCAGCAGCCCTAGGGGGGGAACTGCAGATACGCAGTATTTT
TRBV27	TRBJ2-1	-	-	CASTRTAYFQGEQFF	TGTGCCAGCACTAGGACAGCTTACTTTCAGGGTGAGCAGTTCTTC
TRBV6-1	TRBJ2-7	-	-	CASSEVGVAYEQYF	TGTGCCAGCAGTGAAGTCGGGGTGGCCTACGAGCAGTACTTC
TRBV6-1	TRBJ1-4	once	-	CASSVEQRTPNEKLFF	TGTGCCAGCAGTGTGGAGCAGAGGACCCCGAATGAAAAACTGTTTTTT
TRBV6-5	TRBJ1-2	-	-	CASSYSRQPLNGYTF	TGTGCCAGCAGTTACTCGAGACAGCCGCTAAATGGCTACACCTTC
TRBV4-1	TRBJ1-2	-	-	CASSPYGRRGLNYGYTF	TGCGCCAGCAGCCCCTACGGCAGACGGGGGTTGAACTATGGCTACACCTTC
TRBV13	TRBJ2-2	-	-	CASSPWGSGELFF	TGTGCCAGCAGTCCCTGGGGGTCCGGGGAGCTGTTTTTT
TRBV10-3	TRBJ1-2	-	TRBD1	CATTNPGQGYGYTF	TGTGCCACCACAAACCCGGGACAGGGGTATGGCTACACCTTC
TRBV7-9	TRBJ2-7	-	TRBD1	CASSFLRTGLYEQYF	TGTGCCAGCAGCTTTTTAAGGACAGGGCTTTACGAGCAGTACTTC
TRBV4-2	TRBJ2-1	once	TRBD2	CASSQAETSARRRANNEQFF	TGTGCCAGCAGCCAAGCCGAGACTAGCGCGAGACGGCGAGCCAACAATGAGCAGTTCTTC
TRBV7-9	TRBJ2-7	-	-	CASSLNTGSYEQYF	TGTGCCAGCAGCCTTAACACAGGTTCCTACGAGCAGTACTTC
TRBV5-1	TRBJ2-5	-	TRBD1	CASSSGTGQETQYF	TGCGCCAGCAGCTCCGGGACAGGGCAAGAGACCCAGTACTTC
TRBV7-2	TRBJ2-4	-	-	CASSLVGTALAKNIQYF	TGTGCCAGCAGCTTAGTTGGGACGGCGCTAGCCAAAAACATTCAGTACTTC
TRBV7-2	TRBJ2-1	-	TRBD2	CASSLGGSKGEQFF	TGTGCCAGCAGCTTAGGCGGGAGTAAGGGTGAGCAGTTCTTC
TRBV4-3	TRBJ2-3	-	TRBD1	CASSRSTGSSDTQYF	TGCGCCAGCAGCCGATCGACAGGGTCGTCAGATACGCAGTATTTT
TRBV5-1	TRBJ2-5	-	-	CASSATTGLRGTQYF	TGCGCCAGCAGCGCGACAACGGGGCTTAGGGGGACCCAGTACTTC
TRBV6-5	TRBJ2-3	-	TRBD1	CASSYSSGGPYTQYF	TGTGCCAGCAGTTACTCGTCAGGGGGCCCTTATACGCAGTATTTT
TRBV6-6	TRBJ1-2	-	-	CASSNIGSYGYTF	TGTGCCAGCAGTAATATTGGCAGCTATGGCTACACCTTC
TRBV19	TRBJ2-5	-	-	CASKGGSPPRTQYF	TGTGCCAGTAAGGGCGGCTCTCCCCCCCGGACCCAGTACTTC
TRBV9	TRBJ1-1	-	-	CASSPGPLSTEAFF	TGTGCCAGCAGCCCGGGACCGCTAAGCACTGAAGCTTTCTTT
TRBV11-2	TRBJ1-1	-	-	CASSLRRGNTEAFF	TGTGCCAGCAGCTTAAGGCGGGGAAACACTGAAGCTTTCTTT
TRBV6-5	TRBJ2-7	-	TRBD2	CASTDSGSVYEQYF	TGTGCCAGCACGGATAGCGGGAGTGTTTACGAGCAGTACTTC
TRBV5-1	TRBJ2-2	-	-	CASSSGTTNTGELFF	TGCGCCAGCAGCTCCGGGACAACGAACACCGGGGAGCTGTTTTTT
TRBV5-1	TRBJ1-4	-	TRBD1	CASSLKGQGAGKLFF	TGCGCCAGCAGCTTGAAGGGACAGGGGGCGGGAAAACTGTTTTTT
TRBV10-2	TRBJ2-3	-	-	CASSEGYTQYF	TGCGCCAGCAGTGAGGGATATACGCAGTATTTT
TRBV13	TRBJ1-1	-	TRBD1	CASSYDRAKAFF	TGTGCCAGCAGCTACGACAGGGCCAAAGCTTTCTTT
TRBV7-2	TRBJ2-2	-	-	CASTPLQLGTGELFF	TGTGCCAGCACCCCCCTTCAGCTAGGCACCGGGGAGCTGTTTTTT